The clone carrying this TCR beta chain came up many times. Its target is unknown. TCRdb's copy holds only in-frame clones and misses some; the assay was immunoSEQ multiplex PCR. This sample has about 9,300 clones, with about 25% found just once. Documented treatment: randomized to nivolumab then ipilimumab (arm A) or the reverse (arm B). Patients had received no earlier DNA-damaging chemotherapy. The V and J ends lost 0 bases and 4 bases respectively, with 12 bases between them. Looked up from germline, CDR1 is MNHNS and CDR2 is SASEGT. The CDR3 spans 15 residues. The data stem from a study of sequential checkpoint blockade in melanoma. On the study more broadly: Approximately 20 patients had tumor biopsies before treatment and at week 13.

Study-wide results and caveats: Clinical benefit was about 30 times likelier when tumor T-cell fraction and clonality increased.

The gene calls are TRBV6-1 and TRBJ1-2, with no clear D. Sequencing was performed on tumor tissue (inferred from file names), taken from a patient given nivolumab and ipilimumab in sequence. The origin of this receptor is a human donor with melanoma. The CDR3 coding sequence is TGTGCCAGCAGTGAAGCGCTGGGCCCCTTCTATGGCTACACCTTC. Its protein is CASSEALGPFYGYTF.